This TCR beta chain is drawn from a study of PD-1 blockade in classical Hodgkin lymphoma. General study results and limits: CD4+ TCR diversity rose significantly by C4D1, and CD8+ TCR diversity did not.

The V and J ends lost 4 bases and 3 bases, in that order; junction bases with no gene match: 4. Germline CDR1 reads SGDLS; CDR2 reads YYNGEE. This CDR3 spans 13 amino acids. Following autologous stem cell transplantation, relapse occurred in every patient, and exposure to brentuximab vedotin varied. Thawed PBMCs were subjected to magnetic negative selection, which yielded isolated CD8+ T cells. Generated by immunoSEQ multiplex PCR, the TCRdb table keeps only in-frame clones and is missing some. The sample carries about 3,000 clones, roughly 60% recorded once. Points on this clone: The antigen remains undetermined.

This TCR was sampled from a human donor with classical Hodgkin lymphoma. The chain joins TRBV9 to TRBJ2-7, with 7 bases identical to TRBD1. Sequencing was performed on CD8+ T cells from blood, taken at baseline. CDR3 residues: CASSFRQGYEQYF. CDR3 in DNA: TGTGCCAGCAGCTTCCGACAGGGCTACGAGCAGTACTTC.